This T cell receptor (beta chain) was sequenced during a study of Tregs in tolerant kidney transplant recipients. Study-wide findings and caveats: Tolerant patients' donor-specific Tregs expanded beyond overall Tregs, suggesting antigen-driven growth.

TCRdb keeps only in-frame clones here, not all; method: immunoSEQ multiplex PCR. The data contain approximately 82,000 clones, more than 85% of them singletons. Of note for this clone: As yet, its antigen is unknown.

The germline gives CDR1 MNHNS, CDR2 SASEGT. Between the trimmed V and J ends, which lost 3 bases and 1 base, there was a span of 15 bases. This CDR3 is 16 amino acids long. Mixed chimerism was transient after nonmyeloablative marrow transplants from related graft donors. The clonotype was recovered from a human patient who received a combined kidney and bone marrow transplant. Part of the T cell pool may stem from the graft donor. The chain combines TRBV6-1 with TRBJ1-2; D ambiguous. The sample in question was CD4+ T cells from blood (PBMCs), obtained 12 months after the transplant. The CDR3, as DNA: TGTGCCAGCAGTGAGCTGGTCAGATTGATTAACTATGGCTACACCTTC. Translating it yields CASSELVRLINYGYTF.